Listed below are T cell receptor beta chains from one sample, sequenced in a study of preoperative IRX-2 immunotherapy in early breast cancer. Using immunoSEQ multiplex PCR, the repertoire was profiled, and TCRdb retains in-frame clones only, with some absent. The data contain 24,000 or so clones, 70% to 90% of them seen just once; the ten biggest clones take up about 30%. Specimen: tumor tissue, collected after IRX-2 immunotherapy. The receptors originated from a human donor with breast cancer. Each CDR3 is given with its conserved first and last residue. Each record gives: J gene, D gene, clone size, V gene, CDR3 protein, CDR3 DNA. A D gene is named only where the DNA matches it firmly. Clone size is not always given. Where it is, it says once, few, many or a class for expanded clones.

j_call: TRBJ1-1
d_call: NA
clone_size: once
v_call: TRBV28
cdr3_aa: CASSNWNSGTEAFF
cdr3_nt: TGTGCCAGCAGTAATTGGAACAGCGGCACTGAAGCTTTCTTT

j_call: TRBJ1-2
d_call: NA
clone_size: NA
v_call: TRBV28
cdr3_aa: CASSPTLSYVYGYTF
cdr3_nt: TGTGCCAGCAGCCCAACCTTGTCGTACGTCTATGGCTACACCTTC

j_call: TRBJ1-5
d_call: NA
clone_size: NA
v_call: TRBV5-8
cdr3_aa: CASSFGQNQPQHF
cdr3_nt: TGTGCCAGCAGCTTTGGACAGAATCAGCCCCAGCATTTT

j_call: TRBJ1-2
d_call: NA
clone_size: NA
v_call: TRBV19
cdr3_aa: CASTPSGGRWGYGYTF
cdr3_nt: TGTGCCAGTACGCCTTCGGGGGGGCGCTGGGGCTATGGCTACACCTTC

j_call: TRBJ2-5
d_call: NA
clone_size: NA
v_call: TRBV6-6
cdr3_aa: CASSYSGVETQYF
cdr3_nt: TGTGCCAGCAGTTACTCAGGGGTAGAGACCCAGTACTTC

j_call: TRBJ1-5
d_call: NA
clone_size: NA
v_call: TRBV29-1
cdr3_aa: CSVACQPQHF
cdr3_nt: TGCAGCGTTGCTTGTCAGCCCCAGCATTTT

j_call: TRBJ2-5
d_call: NA
clone_size: NA
v_call: TRBV19
cdr3_aa: CASSIGPRGGETQYF
cdr3_nt: TGTGCCAGTAGTATAGGCCCTCGCGGAGGAGAGACCCAGTACTTC

j_call: TRBJ1-1
d_call: NA
clone_size: once
v_call: TRBV10-3
cdr3_aa: CAITGRKPTAYLNTEAFF
cdr3_nt: TGTGCCATCACAGGGCGGAAGCCCACGGCCTACCTAAACACTGAAGCTTTCTTT

j_call: TRBJ1-2
d_call: NA
clone_size: NA
v_call: TRBV28
cdr3_aa: CASSLWGNGNYGYTF
cdr3_nt: TGTGCCAGCAGTTTATGGGGGAACGGTAACTATGGCTACACCTTC

j_call: TRBJ2-4
d_call: TRBD2
clone_size: NA
v_call: TRBV14
cdr3_aa: CASSQAPAGEYLAKNIQYF
cdr3_nt: TGTGCCAGCAGCCAAGCTCCAGCGGGGGAATATTTAGCCAAAAACATTCAGTACTTC

j_call: TRBJ2-1
d_call: NA
clone_size: NA
v_call: TRBV5-1
cdr3_aa: CASRRTDNNEQFF
cdr3_nt: TGCGCCAGCCGTCGGACAGATAACAATGAGCAGTTCTTC

j_call: TRBJ1-1
d_call: NA
clone_size: NA
v_call: TRBV11-3
cdr3_aa: CARGPDQDTEAFF
cdr3_nt: TGTGCCAGAGGGCCAGACCAGGACACTGAAGCTTTCTTT

j_call: TRBJ1-6
d_call: NA
clone_size: NA
v_call: TRBV6-5
cdr3_aa: CASSYSNNSPLHF
cdr3_nt: TGTGCCAGCAGTTACTCGAACAATTCACCCCTCCACTTT

j_call: TRBJ1-1
d_call: NA
clone_size: NA
v_call: TRBV10-3
cdr3_aa: CATLPTLNTEAFF
cdr3_nt: TGTGCCACTCTTCCGACATTGAACACTGAAGCTTTCTTT

j_call: TRBJ1-1
d_call: NA
clone_size: NA
v_call: TRBV10-2
cdr3_aa: CASSDYRNTEAFF
cdr3_nt: TGCGCCAGCAGTGATTACAGGAACACTGAAGCTTTCTTT

j_call: TRBJ1-3
d_call: NA
clone_size: NA
v_call: TRBV14
cdr3_aa: CASSQGLGRQSDTGSGNTIYF
cdr3_nt: TGTGCCAGCAGCCAAGGACTGGGCAGACAGTCTGACACGGGCTCTGGAAACACCATATATTTT

j_call: TRBJ2-1
d_call: TRBD2
clone_size: NA
v_call: TRBV11-1
cdr3_aa: CASSLGTGGAKYNEQFF
cdr3_nt: TGTGCCAGCAGCTTGGGGACGGGAGGAGCTAAGTACAATGAGCAGTTCTTC

j_call: TRBJ1-2
d_call: NA
clone_size: NA
v_call: TRBV14
cdr3_aa: CASSPQPDSNLYGYTF
cdr3_nt: TGTGCCAGCAGCCCACAGCCGGACAGTAACCTCTATGGCTACACCTTC

j_call: TRBJ1-2
d_call: NA
clone_size: NA
v_call: TRBV30
cdr3_aa: CAWTRTGYGYTF
cdr3_nt: TGTGCCTGGACGCGGACGGGCTATGGCTACACCTTC